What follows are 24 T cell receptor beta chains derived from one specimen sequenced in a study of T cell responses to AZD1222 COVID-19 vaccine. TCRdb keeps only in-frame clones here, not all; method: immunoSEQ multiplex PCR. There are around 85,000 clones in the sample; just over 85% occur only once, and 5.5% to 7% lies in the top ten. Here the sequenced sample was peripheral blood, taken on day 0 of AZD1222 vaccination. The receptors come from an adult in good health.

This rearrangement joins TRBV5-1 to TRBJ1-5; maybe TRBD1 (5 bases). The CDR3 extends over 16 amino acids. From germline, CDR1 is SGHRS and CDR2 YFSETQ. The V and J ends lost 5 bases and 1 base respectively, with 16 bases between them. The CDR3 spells CASRLTPEGSNQPQHF. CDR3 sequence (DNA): TGCGCCAGCAGATTGACTCCCGAGGGGAGCAATCAGCCCCAGCATTTT.

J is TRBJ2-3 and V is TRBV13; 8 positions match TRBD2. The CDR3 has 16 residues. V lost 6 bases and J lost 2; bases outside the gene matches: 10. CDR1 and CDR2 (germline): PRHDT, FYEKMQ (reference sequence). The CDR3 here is CASSQGSGKTTDTQYF. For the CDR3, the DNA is TGTGCCAGCAGTCAAGGTAGCGGGAAAACCACAGATACGCAGTATTTT.

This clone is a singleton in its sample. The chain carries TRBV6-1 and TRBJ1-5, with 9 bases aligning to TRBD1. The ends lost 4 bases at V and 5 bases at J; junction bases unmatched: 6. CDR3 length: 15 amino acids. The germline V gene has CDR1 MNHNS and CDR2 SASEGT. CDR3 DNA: TGTGCCAGCAGTGCGGGGACAGGGTGGGATCAGCCCCAGCATTTT. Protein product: CASSAGTGWDQPQHF.

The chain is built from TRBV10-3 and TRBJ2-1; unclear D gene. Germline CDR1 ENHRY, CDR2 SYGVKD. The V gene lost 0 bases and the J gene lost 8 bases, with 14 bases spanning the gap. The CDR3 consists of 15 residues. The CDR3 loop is CAISESPAVEHEQFF. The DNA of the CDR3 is TGTGCCATCAGTGAGTCGCCGGCGGTGGAACATGAGCAGTTCTTC.

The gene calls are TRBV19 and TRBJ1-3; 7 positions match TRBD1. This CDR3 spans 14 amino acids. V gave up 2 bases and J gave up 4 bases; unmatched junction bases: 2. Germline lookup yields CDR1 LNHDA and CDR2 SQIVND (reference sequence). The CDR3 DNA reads TGTGCCAGTAGTATACCGGGACAGGGAAACACCATATATTTT. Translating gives CASSIPGQGNTIYF.

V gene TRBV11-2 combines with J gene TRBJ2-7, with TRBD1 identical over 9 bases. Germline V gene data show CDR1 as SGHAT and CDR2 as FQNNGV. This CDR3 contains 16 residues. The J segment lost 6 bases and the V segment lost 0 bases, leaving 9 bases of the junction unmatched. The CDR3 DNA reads TGTGCCAGCAGCTTAGATCGACAGGGGGTACTGTTCGAGCAGTACTTC. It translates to CASSLDRQGVLFEQYF.

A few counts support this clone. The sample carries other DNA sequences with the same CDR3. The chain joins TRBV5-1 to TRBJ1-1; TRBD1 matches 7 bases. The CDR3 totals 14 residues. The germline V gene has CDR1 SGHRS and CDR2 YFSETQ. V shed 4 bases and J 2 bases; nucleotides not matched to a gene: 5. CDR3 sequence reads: CASSAGTANTEAFF. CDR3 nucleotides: TGCGCCAGCAGCGCCGGGACAGCCAACACTGAAGCTTTCTTT.

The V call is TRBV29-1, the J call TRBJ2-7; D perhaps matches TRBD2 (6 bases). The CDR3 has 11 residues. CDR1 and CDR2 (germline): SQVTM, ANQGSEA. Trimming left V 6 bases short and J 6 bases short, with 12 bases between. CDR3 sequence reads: CSVGEAFEQYF. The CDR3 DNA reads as TGCAGCGTCGGGGAGGCATTCGAGCAGTACTTC.

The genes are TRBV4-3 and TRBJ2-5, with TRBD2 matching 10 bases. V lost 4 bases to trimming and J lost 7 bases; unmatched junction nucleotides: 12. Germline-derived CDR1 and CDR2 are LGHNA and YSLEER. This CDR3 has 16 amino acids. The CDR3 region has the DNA TGCGCCAGCAGCCCGGGACTAGCGCCCGCGACAGGGACCCAGTACTTC. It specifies CASSPGLAPATGTQYF.

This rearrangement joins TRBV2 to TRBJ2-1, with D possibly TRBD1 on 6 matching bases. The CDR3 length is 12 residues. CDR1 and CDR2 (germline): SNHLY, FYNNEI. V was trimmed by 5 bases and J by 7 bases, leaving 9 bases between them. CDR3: CASSRTVNEQFF. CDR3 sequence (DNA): TGTGCCAGCAGTAGGACAGTAAATGAGCAGTTCTTC.

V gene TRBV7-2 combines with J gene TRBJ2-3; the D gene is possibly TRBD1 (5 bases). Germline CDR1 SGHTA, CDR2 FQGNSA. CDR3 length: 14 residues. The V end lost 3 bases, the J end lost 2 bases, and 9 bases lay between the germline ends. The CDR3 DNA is TGTGCCAGCAGCTTTCTAGGGGCCACAGATACGCAGTATTTT. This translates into CASSFLGATDTQYF.

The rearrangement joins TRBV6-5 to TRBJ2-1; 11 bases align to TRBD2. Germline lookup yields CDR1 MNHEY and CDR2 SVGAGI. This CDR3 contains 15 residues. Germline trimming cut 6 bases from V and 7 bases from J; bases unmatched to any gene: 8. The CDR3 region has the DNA TGTGCCAGCAGGATACTAGCGGGAGTTAGAAATGAGCAGTTCTTC. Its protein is CASRILAGVRNEQFF.

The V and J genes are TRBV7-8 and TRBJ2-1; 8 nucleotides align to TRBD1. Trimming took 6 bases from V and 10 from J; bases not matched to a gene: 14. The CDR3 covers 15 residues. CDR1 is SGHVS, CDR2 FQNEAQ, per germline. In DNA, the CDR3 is TGTGCCAGCAGTCTCCAAGGCAGGGGGCTTGGGGAGCAGTTCTTC. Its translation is CASSLQGRGLGEQFF.

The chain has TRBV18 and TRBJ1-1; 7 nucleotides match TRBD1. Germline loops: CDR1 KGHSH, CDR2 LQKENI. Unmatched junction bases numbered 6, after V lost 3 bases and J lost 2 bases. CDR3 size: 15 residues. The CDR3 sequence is CASSPNRGRNTEAFF. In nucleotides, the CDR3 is TGTGCCAGCTCACCTAACAGGGGCCGTAACACTGAAGCTTTCTTT.

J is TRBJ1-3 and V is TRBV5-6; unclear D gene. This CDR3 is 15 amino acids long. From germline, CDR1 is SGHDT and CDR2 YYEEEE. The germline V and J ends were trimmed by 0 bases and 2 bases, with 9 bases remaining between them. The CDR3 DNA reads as TGTGCCAGCAGCTTGGATACCAGCACTGGAAACACCATATATTTT. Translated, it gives CASSLDTSTGNTIYF. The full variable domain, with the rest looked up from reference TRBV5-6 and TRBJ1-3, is DAGVTQSPTHLIKTRGQQVTLRCSPKSGHDTVSWYQQALGQGPQFIFQYYEEEERQRGNFPDRFSGHQFPNYSSELNVNALLLGDSALYLCASSLDTSTGNTIYFGEGSWLTVV.

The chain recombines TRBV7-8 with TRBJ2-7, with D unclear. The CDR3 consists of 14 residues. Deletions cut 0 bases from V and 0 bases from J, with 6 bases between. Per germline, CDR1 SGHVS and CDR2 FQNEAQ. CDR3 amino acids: CASSLAEISYEQYF. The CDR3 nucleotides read TGTGCCAGCAGCTTAGCCGAGATCTCCTACGAGCAGTACTTC.

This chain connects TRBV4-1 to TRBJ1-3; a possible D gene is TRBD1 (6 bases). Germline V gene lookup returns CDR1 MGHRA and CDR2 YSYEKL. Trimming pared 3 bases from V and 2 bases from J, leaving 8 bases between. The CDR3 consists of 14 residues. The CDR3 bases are TGCGCCAGCAGCCAGACAGGACCTGGAAACACCATATATTTT. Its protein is CASSQTGPGNTIYF.

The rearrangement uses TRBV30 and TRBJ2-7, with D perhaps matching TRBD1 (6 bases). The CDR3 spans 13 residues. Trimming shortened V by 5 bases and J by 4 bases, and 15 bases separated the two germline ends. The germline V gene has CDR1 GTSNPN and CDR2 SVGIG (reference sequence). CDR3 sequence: CAWGKNTGYEQYF. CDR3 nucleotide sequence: TGTGCCTGGGGAAAAAATACAGGGTACGAGCAGTACTTC.

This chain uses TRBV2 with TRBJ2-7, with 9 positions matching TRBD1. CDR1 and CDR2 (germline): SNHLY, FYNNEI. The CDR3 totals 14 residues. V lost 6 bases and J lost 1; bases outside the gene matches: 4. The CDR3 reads CASRAGTGSYEQYF. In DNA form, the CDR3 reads TGTGCCAGCAGAGCCGGGACAGGGTCCTACGAGCAGTACTTC. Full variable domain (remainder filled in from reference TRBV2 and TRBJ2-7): EPEVTQTPSHQVTQMGQEVILRCVPISNHLYFYWYRQILGQKVEFLVSFYNNEISEKSEIFDDQFSVERPDGSNFTLKIRSTKLEDSAMYFCASRAGTGSYEQYFGPGTRLTVT.

The chain's CDR3 is CASSKTRGQRRNYGYTF. The CDR3 DNA follows: TGTGCCAGCAGCAAAACCCGGGGACAGAGAAGAAACTATGGCTACACCTTC. J is TRBJ1-2 and V is TRBV21-1; the table names TRBD1, a call not compared with the DNA. TRBV21-1 is deemed a pseudogene. CDR3 size: 17 residues.

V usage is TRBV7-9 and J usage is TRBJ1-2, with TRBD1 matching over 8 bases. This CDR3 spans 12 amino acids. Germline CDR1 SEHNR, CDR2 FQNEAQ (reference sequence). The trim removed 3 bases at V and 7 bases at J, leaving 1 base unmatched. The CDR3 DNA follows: TGTGCCAGCAGCTTCGACAGGGGTGGCTACACCTTC. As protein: CASSFDRGGYTF.

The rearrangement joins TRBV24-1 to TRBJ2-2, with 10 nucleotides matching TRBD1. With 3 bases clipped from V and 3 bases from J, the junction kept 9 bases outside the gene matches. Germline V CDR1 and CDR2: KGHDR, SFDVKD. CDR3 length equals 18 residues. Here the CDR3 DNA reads TGTGCCACCAGTGATAAGGGACAGGGGCCGGGGGACACCGGGGAGCTGTTTTTT. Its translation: CATSDKGQGPGDTGELFF.

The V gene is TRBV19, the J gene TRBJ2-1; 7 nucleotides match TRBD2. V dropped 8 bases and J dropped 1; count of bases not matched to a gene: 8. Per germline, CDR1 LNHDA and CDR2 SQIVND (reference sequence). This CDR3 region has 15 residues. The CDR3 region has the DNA TGTGCCAGTCGTAGAGAGCGGGGTTCCTACAATGAGCAGTTCTTC. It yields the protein CASRRERGSYNEQFF.

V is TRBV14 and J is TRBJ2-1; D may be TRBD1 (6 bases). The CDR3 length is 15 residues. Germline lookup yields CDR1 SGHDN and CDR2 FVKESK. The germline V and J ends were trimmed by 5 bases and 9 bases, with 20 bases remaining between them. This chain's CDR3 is CASSYRVGRYGEQFF. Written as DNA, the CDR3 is TGTGCCAGCAGCTACAGGGTGGGCAGGTATGGTGAGCAGTTCTTC.